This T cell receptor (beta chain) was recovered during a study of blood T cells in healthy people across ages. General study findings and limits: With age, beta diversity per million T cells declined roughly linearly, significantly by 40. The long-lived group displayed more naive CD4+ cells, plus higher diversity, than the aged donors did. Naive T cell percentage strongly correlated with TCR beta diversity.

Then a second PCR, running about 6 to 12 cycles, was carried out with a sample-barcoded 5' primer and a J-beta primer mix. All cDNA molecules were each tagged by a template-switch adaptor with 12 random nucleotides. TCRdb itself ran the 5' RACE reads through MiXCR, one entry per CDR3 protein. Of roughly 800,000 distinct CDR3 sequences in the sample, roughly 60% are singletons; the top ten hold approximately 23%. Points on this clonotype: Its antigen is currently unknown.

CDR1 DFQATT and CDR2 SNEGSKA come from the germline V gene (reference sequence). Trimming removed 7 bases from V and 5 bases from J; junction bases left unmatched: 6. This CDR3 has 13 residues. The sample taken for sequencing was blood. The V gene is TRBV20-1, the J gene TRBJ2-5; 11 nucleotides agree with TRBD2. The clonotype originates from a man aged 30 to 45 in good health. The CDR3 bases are TGCAGTGTCGCGAGGACTAGCGGGGAGACCCAGTACTTC. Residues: CSVARTSGETQYF.